This T cell receptor (beta chain) was captured by sequencing in a study of Ad26.COV2.S vaccination and SARS-CoV-2 variants. Per germline, CDR1 SEHNR and CDR2 FQNEAQ (reference sequence). This CDR3 comprises 13 residues. V was clipped by 5 bases and J by 2 bases, with 8 bases between them. Stated treatment: approximately 18 received Ad26.COV2.S at low or high dose, single or two shots; 5 received placebo; per-sample allocation not given. The samples were gathered on day 63 after the first injection of vaccine or placebo. Profiling relied on immunoSEQ multiplex PCR, and the TCRdb table lists in-frame clones only, not all of them. The profile shows 300,000 to 400,000 clones, 70% to 90% of them singletons.

The receptor's source is a person between 18 and 60 years old who received the Ad26.COV2.S COVID-19 vaccine or a placebo. This specimen was peripheral blood, taken in a trial of Ad26.COV2.S vaccine versus placebo. The gene calls are TRBV7-9 and TRBJ2-3, with TRBD1 as a possible D gene (6 bases). CDR3 sequence: CASSNRATDTQYF. The CDR3 bases are TGTGCCAGCAGCAACAGGGCCACAGATACGCAGTATTTT.